Below are 22 T cell receptor beta chains sequenced from a single sample in a study of T cells after yellow fever vaccination. Using its own MiXCR run on the 5' RACE reads, TCRdb lists one record per CDR3 protein. The repertoire includes around 350,000 distinct CDR3 sequences, approximately 6% of them detected once, and roughly 15% sits in the top ten. The sample in question was PBMCs, obtained 5 days after the yellow fever booster vaccination. Receptors originate from a man aged 25-45 years who received the YFV17D yellow fever vaccine.

This clonotype came up many times. V usage is TRBV5-1 and J usage is TRBJ1-1; 7 bases are shared with TRBD1. Trimming cost V 4 bases and J 5 bases; bases outside gene matches: 11. The CDR3 is made up of 15 amino acids. Germline CDR1 is SGHRS and CDR2 is YFSETQ. For the CDR3, the DNA is TGCGCCAGCAGCGGAATACAGACAGGGAGTACTGAAGCTTTCTTT. It specifies CASSGIQTGSTEAFF.

Ten or more counts support this clonotype. The chain has TRBV5-8 and TRBJ2-7; maybe TRBD2 (6 bases). Germline assignment: CDR1 SGHTS and CDR2 YDEGEE. The CDR3 totals 15 residues. Trimming shortened V by 0 bases and J by 3 bases, and 13 bases separated the two germline ends. The CDR3 region is CASSLEKRVVYEQYF. The CDR3 nucleotides are TGTGCCAGCAGCTTGGAGAAGCGGGTAGTCTACGAGCAGTACTTC. Looking up the rest from reference TRBV5-8 and TRBJ2-7 gives the full variable domain: EAGVTQSPTHLIKTRGQQATLRCSPISGHTSVYWYQQALGLGLQFLLWYDEGEERNRGNFPPRFSGRQFPNYSSELNVNALELEDSALYLCASSLEKRVVYEQYFGPGTRLTVT.

This clonotype has just a few counts. The chain carries TRBV7-9 and TRBJ2-1, with 8 bases aligning to TRBD2. Germline assignment: CDR1 SEHNR and CDR2 FQNEAQ (reference sequence). V dropped 7 bases and J dropped 2; count of bases not matched to a gene: 7. The length of the CDR3 is 15 residues. CDR3 region: CASTLSGITYNEQFF. The CDR3 DNA reads TGTGCCAGCACCCTTAGCGGGATCACCTACAATGAGCAGTTCTTC.

This clonotype appeared a few times. The V and J genes are TRBV7-2 and TRBJ1-6, with 8 bases that match TRBD1. CDR3 length: 16 residues. Trimming removed 4 bases from V and 8 bases from J; junction bases left unmatched: 10. Germline V gene lookup returns CDR1 SGHTA and CDR2 FQGNSA. The CDR3 loop reads CASSSWTGRRDSPLHF. In DNA form, the CDR3 reads TGTGCCAGCAGCTCCTGGACAGGGCGCAGGGATTCACCCCTCCACTTT.

CDR3 amino acids: CASSLCGDSYGVLFF. CDR3 DNA: TGTGCCAGCAGCTTATGCGGGGACTCTTATGGTGTGCTGTTTTTT. This chain links TRBV7-2 with TRBJ2-2; D might be TRBD2 (6 bases). This CDR3 contains 15 residues. The V end lost 2 bases, the J end lost 13 bases, and 20 bases lay between the germline ends. Germline CDR1 is SGHTA and CDR2 is FQGNSA.

This clonotype was seen more than once but under ten times. DNA for the CDR3: TGCAGCGTTGCTTGGAGTTCGGGCAATGAGCAGTTCTTC. It translates to CSVAWSSGNEQFF. The chain has TRBV29-1 and TRBJ2-1; D unclear. Germline V gene sequence: CDR1 SQVTM, CDR2 ANQGSEA. The CDR3 covers 13 residues. Trimming took off 4 bases at V and 6 bases at J, with 13 bases between the two ends.

Only a few counts were recorded for this clonotype. J is TRBJ2-1 and V is TRBV7-9, with TRBD2 matching over 13 bases. Unmatched junction bases numbered 7, after V lost 5 bases and J lost 6 bases. CDR1 and CDR2 (germline): SEHNR, FQNEAQ (reference sequence). The CDR3 sequence is 16 residues long. The CDR3 spells CASSLQGTSGINEQFF. DNA of the CDR3: TGTGCCAGCAGCCTACAAGGGACTAGCGGGATCAATGAGCAGTTCTTC. Based on the CDR3 plus reference TRBV7-9 and TRBJ2-1, the full variable domain is DTGVSQNPRHKITKRGQNVTFRCDPISEHNRLYWYRQTLGQGPEFLTYFQNEAQLEKSRLLSDRFSAERPKGSFSTLEIQRTEQGDSAMYLCASSLQGTSGINEQFFGPGTRLTVL.

This clonotype has ten or more counts. This chain links TRBV20-1 with TRBJ2-1, with TRBD2 identical over 16 bases. The CDR3 is made up of 17 amino acids. Trimming at V came to 3 bases and at J to 7 bases, leaving 9 bases not matched to a gene. Germline V gives CDR1 DFQATT, CDR2 SNEGSKA (reference sequence). The CDR3 DNA is TGCAGTGCTAGTTCTCCGGGACTAGCGGGAGGGGGGAATGAGCAGTTCTTC. Protein sequence: CSASSPGLAGGGNEQFF.

This clonotype has a handful of counts. The chain links TRBV20-1 to TRBJ2-1; 8 bases line up with TRBD2. This CDR3 comprises 13 residues. CDR1 DFQATT and CDR2 SNEGSKA come from the germline V gene (reference sequence). The ends lost 3 bases at V and 6 bases at J; junction bases unmatched: 4. The CDR3 protein is CSARRTSLNEQFF. CDR3 in DNA: TGCAGTGCTAGGCGGACTAGCCTCAATGAGCAGTTCTTC.

This clonotype turned up a few times. The genes are TRBV24-1 and TRBJ2-1; the match to TRBD2 covers 16 bases. After removal of 0 bases from V and 8 bases from J, the junction contained 6 bases not matched to a gene. This CDR3 contains 18 residues. Germline V lookup: CDR1 KGHDR, CDR2 SFDVKD. The CDR3 protein is CATSDLGGLAGGLDEQFF. DNA of the CDR3: TGTGCCACCAGTGATTTGGGGGGACTAGCGGGAGGGCTCGATGAGCAGTTCTTC.

This clonotype has just a few counts. The genes are TRBV18 and TRBJ2-1; perhaps D is TRBD1 or TRBD2 (5 bases each). Germline values: CDR1 KGHSH, CDR2 LQKENI. This CDR3 has 15 residues. The V gene lost 6 bases and the J gene lost 4 bases, with 16 bases spanning the gap. In DNA, the CDR3 is TGTGCCAGCTCTCCTATACGGGACCTATACAATGAGCAGTTCTTC. It yields the protein CASSPIRDLYNEQFF.

This sequence joins TRBV27 and TRBJ2-5; possibly TRBD1 for D (5 bases). The germline gives CDR1 MNHEY, CDR2 SMNVEV (reference sequence). This CDR3 is 14 amino acids long. V dropped 0 bases and J dropped 7 bases, with 12 bases sitting between them. The chain's CDR3 is CASSLSGREGTQYF. The CDR3 nucleotides read TGTGCCAGCAGTTTATCGGGCAGGGAAGGGACCCAGTACTTC.

This clonotype was observed a handful of times. The genes are TRBV10-3 and TRBJ2-7; 9 bases line up with TRBD2. Germline loops: CDR1 ENHRY, CDR2 SYGVKD. This CDR3 contains 15 residues. The V segment lost 2 bases and the J segment 0 bases; nucleotides outside the gene matches: 2. The CDR3 region has the DNA TGTGCCATCAGTGAGGCGGGGGGGGGCTCCTACGAGCAGTACTTC. Encoded protein: CAISEAGGGSYEQYF.

This clonotype has at least ten counts. The CDR3 loop is CSASYRNQPQHF. The DNA for the CDR3 is TGCAGTGCTAGTTACAGAAATCAGCCCCAGCATTTT. The chain joins TRBV20-1 to TRBJ1-5, with D hard to call. V was shortened by 3 bases and J by 4 bases, with 7 bases between the two germline ends. Germline V gene data show CDR1 as DFQATT and CDR2 as SNEGSKA (reference sequence). This CDR3 contains 12 residues.

This clonotype was picked up many times. The J gene is TRBJ2-1, the V gene TRBV5-1; possibly TRBD2 for D (6 bases). From germline, CDR1 is SGHRS and CDR2 YFSETQ. The CDR3 runs 12 residues. V was pared by 4 bases and J by 10 bases, with 12 bases between. The CDR3 DNA sequence: TGCGCCAGCAGCCCAGACCTAGCGGAGCAGTTCTTC. This translates into CASSPDLAEQFF.

The rearrangement joins TRBV7-9 to TRBJ1-1, with no clear D. The CDR3 spans 13 residues. V was trimmed by 1 base and J by 4 bases, leaving 7 bases between them. The V gene's germline CDR1 is SEHNR and CDR2 FQNEAQ (reference sequence). The CDR3 sequence: CASSLVGSTEAFF. In DNA form, the CDR3 reads TGTGCCAGCAGCTTAGTAGGGAGCACTGAAGCTTTCTTT.

This clonotype has a count of ten or more. V is TRBV11-2 and J is TRBJ2-4, with a tentative D call TRBD2 (5 bases). The CDR3 consists of 15 residues. Germline CDR1 reads SGHAT; CDR2 reads FQNNGV. With 5 bases removed from V and 0 bases from J, the gap between germline ends came to 11 bases. CDR3 sequence: CASSAPGLAKNIQYF. The CDR3 DNA reads TGTGCCAGCAGCGCCCCGGGGTTAGCCAAAAACATTCAGTACTTC. The variable domain in full, with the rest retrieved from reference TRBV11-2 and TRBJ2-4, is EAGVAQSPRYKIIEKRQSVAFWCNPISGHATLYWYQQILGQGPKLLIQFQNNGVVDDSQLPKDRFSAERLKGVDSTLKIQPAKLEDSAVYLCASSAPGLAKNIQYFGAGTRLSVL.

This clonotype was counted only a few times. The DNA of the CDR3 is TGTGCCAGCAGTTACCAAGGACAGCCCGCCAGGGAGACCCAGTACTTC. Protein product: CASSYQGQPARETQYF. The V gene is TRBV6-5, the J gene TRBJ2-5; perhaps TRBD1 as D (6 bases). This CDR3 spans 16 amino acids. V was clipped by 2 bases and J by 5 bases, with 18 bases between them. Germline V gives CDR1 MNHEY, CDR2 SVGAGI.

V gene TRBV6-2 or TRBV6-3 combines with J gene TRBJ2-3; weak D call: TRBD1 (5 bases). Germline V gives CDR1 MNHEY, CDR2 SVGEGT. Trimming pared 5 bases from V and 4 bases from J, leaving 16 bases between. The CDR3 contains 15 residues. In nucleotides, the CDR3 is TGTGCCAGCAGTAATTCGGGCCAAGGGGCAGATACGCAGTATTTT. Encoded protein: CASSNSGQGADTQYF.

This clonotype was observed at least ten times. The genes are TRBV14 and TRBJ2-1; a possible D gene is TRBD2 (6 bases). This CDR3 is built from 14 residues. Germline CDR1 reads SGHDN; CDR2 reads FVKESK. V was trimmed by 3 bases and J by 0 bases, leaving 6 bases between them. The CDR3 coding sequence is TGTGCCAGCAGCCACGGGAGCTCCTACAATGAGCAGTTCTTC. Translating it yields CASSHGSSYNEQFF. The whole variable domain, remainder taken from reference TRBV14 and TRBJ2-1, is EAGVTQFPSHSVIEKGQTVTLRCDPISGHDNLYWYRRVMGKEIKFLLHFVKESKQDESGMPNNRFLAERTGGTYSTLKVQPAELEDSGVYFCASSHGSSYNEQFFGPGTRLTVL.

This clonotype was observed at least ten times. The J gene is TRBJ2-7, the V gene TRBV25-1, with D hard to call. Germline lookup yields CDR1 MGHDK and CDR2 SYGVNS. This CDR3 is built from 13 residues. V was trimmed by 3 bases and J by 2 bases, leaving 8 bases between them. CDR3 region: CASSEITAYEQYF. The CDR3 DNA sequence: TGTGCCAGCAGTGAGATCACAGCCTACGAGCAGTACTTC.

This clonotype appeared many times. The chain links TRBV12-3 or TRBV12-4 to TRBJ2-7; D possibly matches TRBD1 or TRBD2 (5 bases each). With 6 bases removed from V and 7 bases from J, the gap between germline ends came to 13 bases. The CDR3 sequence is 12 residues long. CDR3 sequence reads: CASRGPQREQYF. CDR3 nucleotides: TGTGCCAGCAGGGGACCTCAGAGAGAGCAGTACTTC.